This T cell receptor (beta chain) is from a study of blood T cell repertoires in COVID-19. Study-wide background: Some COVID-19 samples were acute and others convalescent; all came from the United States, Italy and Spain. Nucleic acid was either cDNA or gDNA, and it came from T cells, B-cell-depleted T cells, or PBMCs.

Original methodology: By means of reference gene primer amplification, nucleated cell counts were estimated. The table came from immunoSEQ multiplex PCR; TCRdb's copy has only in-frame clones and leaves some out. The V and J calls and clone size are taken from that table; D and trimming were inferred from the DNA. The table has nearly 50,000 clones, approximately 86% seen once. The receptor's source is a human donor in a cohort sampled during active COVID-19. The sequenced sample was peripheral blood.

DNA of the CDR3: TGTGCCAGCAGTGAAAACGGGTACGAGCAGTACTTC. Translating gives CASSENGYEQYF. The chain employs TRBV2 and TRBJ2-7; D not resolved. From germline, CDR1 is SNHLY and CDR2 FYNNEI. V gave up 2 bases and J gave up 4 bases, with 6 bases separating them. CDR3 length: 12 residues.